This TCR beta chain was recorded in a study of T cell responses to AZD1222 COVID-19 vaccine (dated by TCRdb to the early 2020s). The study in broad terms: A total of approximately 230 trial participants underwent TCR sequencing, of whom 200 to 220 received two doses of AZD1222 and about 26 received two doses of the MenACWY control vaccine. Trial participants were enrolled by age into subgroups of 18-55, 56-69 and 70-plus years, and about 150, 27 and 61 TCR-sequenced participants, respectively, were included in these subgroups. Findings and caveats that apply to the study as a whole: The vaccine-associated CD4 TCRs covered the entire spike protein, and the dominant responses fell in regions 160-218 and 743-854. Participants were mostly white British and included more females than males, and it was suggested by the authors that clonal diversity may have been underestimated. Epitopes outside the regions mutated in the B.1.351 and B.1.1.7 variants were reportedly recognized by nearly half of the unique spike-specific TCRs. Spike-specific TCR breadth and depth rose significantly after two AZD1222 doses compared with day 0 and with MenACWY recipients. Conclusions about previously exposed vaccinees are limited because only five to seven AZD1222 recipients were SARS-CoV-2 seropositive at baseline. Because no day 14 peak-response samples were available, repertoires were characterized only after the peak T cell response. The 56-69-year group was small, and its depth increase did not reach significance, likely because of low power.

The germline V gene yields KGHSH for CDR1 and LQKENI for CDR2. V and J are trimmed by 3 bases and 5 bases, and the gene matches miss 7 bases of the junction. The CDR3 holds 15 amino acids from the cysteine to the phenylalanine. Only the CDR3 region is kept as DNA, spanning 45 bases read in frame from base 1. This clone was counted a single time. The antigen it binds to is not known. No clone much larger than this one lies a single base away; base qualities are absent. The label giving this sample's time point can be read as: about 28 days (+/-7) after the second vaccine dose. AZD1222 recipients given second doses at about 4 weeks or at about 12 weeks were pooled, since spike-specific TCR depth and breadth were not found to differ between the two schedules. Vaccinee samples were obtained from the UK trials COV001 and COV002, which included a single-blind randomized controlled phase 2/3 trial of AZD1222 (ChAdOx1 nCoV-19) in healthy adults. For TCRbeta chain sequencing, PBMC samples were collected from trial participants at day 0 and at day 28 after the second dose.

The CDR3 regions of human TCRbeta chains were subjected to immunosequencing. Per the source publication's procedure: TCRs in the repertoires were matched against a reference library of SARS-CoV-2-specific TCRs that had been generated with the MIRA antigen-specificity platform. Breadth was defined as the fraction of unique TCRs that were SARS-CoV-2-associated. Depth was defined as the fraction of total T cells that were SARS-CoV-2-associated. Each spike-specific TCR was assigned to its reactive spike region and to a CD4 or CD8 class using the MIRA data. Log10-transformed breadth and depth values were compared by one-way ANOVA with Sidak's multiple comparisons tests. TCRdb provides this immuneACCESS table in a form limited to in-frame rearrangements. Some clones are lacking; in checked studies, under half of them reflect an unresolved V gene, and why the rest are absent is not known. V and J calls and clone size are those listed in that table; D and trimming were worked out from the DNA. Here the sample has about 150,000 clones; roughly 90% occur a single time. The ten largest clonotypes hold roughly 4% of the sample.

Here the chain combines TRBV18 and TRBJ2-5; 9 bases in between match TRBD2. This receptor was obtained from an adult who received the AZD1222 COVID-19 vaccine. The material was peripheral blood, obtained 28 days after the second AZD1222 dose. The sequence in DNA is TGTGCCAGCTCACCGGGACTAGCCCTAAGGGAGACCCAGTACTTC. Its protein is CASSPGLALRETQYF.